This passage covers 24 T cell receptor beta chains from one sample sequenced in a study of blood T cell repertoires in COVID-19. Sequencing used immunoSEQ multiplex PCR; TCRdb keeps in-frame clones, though not all of them. Of roughly 250,000 clones listed, 65% to 80% were seen once; the top ten hold 4%. Sequencing was performed on peripheral blood. The receptors were sampled from a woman aged 40 to 50 with active or convalescent COVID-19.

CDR3 sequence: CASSLADRDQHF. The CDR3 nucleotides read TGTGCCAGCAGCTTAGCGGACCGGGACCAGCATTTT. The genes are TRBV7-9 and TRBJ1-5; D uncertain. In germline, CDR1 is SEHNR, CDR2 FQNEAQ (reference sequence). The CDR3 length is 12 residues. Trimming removed 0 bases at V and 12 bases at J, with 9 bases between.

This chain links TRBV12-3 or TRBV12-4 with TRBJ1-1; possible D gene TRBD1, 5 bases. The CDR3 contains 13 residues. Trimming cost V 0 bases and J 7 bases, with 9 bases left between them. Written as DNA, the CDR3 is TGTGCCAGCAGTTTAGCGCAAGGGGTTGAAGCTTTCTTT. It yields the protein CASSLAQGVEAFF.

The rearrangement uses TRBV11-2 and TRBJ1-2, with a possible D match to TRBD1 (6 bases). The length of the CDR3 is 15 residues. Germline V lookup: CDR1 SGHAT, CDR2 FQNNGV. Trimming removed 5 bases at V and 5 bases at J, with 18 bases between. CDR3 protein: CASSLPRGGGYGYTF. The DNA of the CDR3 is TGTGCCAGCAGCCTCCCAAGGGGGGGTGGGTATGGCTACACCTTC.

The chain combines TRBV10-2 with TRBJ1-4, with a possible D match to TRBD1 (6 bases). Trimming removed 6 bases from V and 5 bases from J, with 10 bases in between. The CDR3 contains 13 residues. CDR1 and CDR2 from the germline V gene are WSHSY and SAAADI. In nucleotides, the CDR3 is TGCGCCAGCAGGGACAGCACGAATGAAAAACTGTTTTTT. Its translation: CASRDSTNEKLFF.

J is TRBJ1-1 and V is TRBV14; 9 positions match TRBD1. The CDR3 is made up of 12 amino acids. V dropped 3 bases and J dropped 11; count of bases not matched to a gene: 4. Germline CDR1 SGHDN, CDR2 FVKESK. The CDR3 loop reads CASSHGQGWAFF. The DNA for the CDR3 is TGTGCCAGCAGCCACGGACAGGGGTGGGCTTTCTTT.

This clone has a single count. This sample includes further DNA sequences coding for the same CDR3. V is TRBV27 and J is TRBJ2-1; D not certain. CDR3 length: 14 residues. V lost 4 bases and J lost 0, with 7 bases in between. Germline lookup yields CDR1 MNHEY and CDR2 SMNVEV (reference sequence). DNA for the CDR3: TGTGCCAGCAGTTCTGGCCTCTCCTACAATGAGCAGTTCTTC. Translation: CASSSGLSYNEQFF.

A few counts support this clone. The V gene is TRBV5-1, the J gene TRBJ1-2; D is uncertain. CDR3 size: 12 residues. V was cut by 4 bases and J by 3 bases, with 7 bases left in between. Germline CDR1 SGHRS, CDR2 YFSETQ. The CDR3 spells CASSPLDYGYTF. CDR3 DNA: TGCGCCAGCAGCCCCCTCGACTATGGCTACACCTTC.

The chain is built from TRBV2 and TRBJ2-5; TRBD1 might be the D (5 bases). This CDR3 region has 15 residues. Per the germline V gene, CDR1 is SNHLY and CDR2 is FYNNEI. Trimming stripped 7 bases from V and 1 base from J, with 16 bases between. CDR3 region: CASKHRGPPQETQYF. The CDR3 DNA reads TGTGCCAGCAAGCATAGGGGTCCCCCCCAAGAGACCCAGTACTTC.

V and J are TRBV25-1 and TRBJ1-1; D call uncertain. Trimming removed 8 bases at V and 2 bases at J, with 6 bases between. CDR3 length: 11 residues. In germline, CDR1 is MGHDK, CDR2 SYGVNS. CDR3 in DNA: TGTGCCAGCTCTTTCAACACTGAAGCTTTCTTT. It translates to CASSFNTEAFF.

The rearrangement joins TRBV29-1 to TRBJ1-5; D gene uncertain. Trimming took 8 bases from V and 6 from J, leaving 5 bases between them. Germline lookup yields CDR1 SQVTM and CDR2 ANQGSEA. The CDR3 consists of 9 residues. CDR3 sequence: CSRGQPQHF. CDR3 nucleotide sequence: TGCAGCCGGGGTCAGCCCCAGCATTTT.

This clone was detected once. The chain joins TRBV5-1 to TRBJ2-1; 10 positions match TRBD2. J lost 4 bases, V lost 7 bases, and 11 bases had no gene match. Germline-derived CDR1 and CDR2 are SGHRS and YFSETQ. This CDR3 spans 16 amino acids. The DNA for the CDR3 is TGCGCCAGCCGGCTAGCGGGGGCCGTCGCATACAATGAGCAGTTCTTC. This translates into CASRLAGAVAYNEQFF.

The DNA for the CDR3 is TGTGCCAGCAGTTATCCCACGACAGGTTCCTACGAGCAGTACGTC. Translated: CASSYPTTGSYEQYV. V is TRBV6-5 and J is TRBJ2-7; possibly TRBD1 for D (6 bases). Germline V lookup: CDR1 MNHEY, CDR2 SVGAGI. The CDR3 spans 15 residues. Trimming pared 3 bases from V and 1 base from J, leaving 13 bases between.

J is TRBJ1-2 and V is TRBV10-3, with D perhaps TRBD1 (6 bases). Trimming removed 10 bases from V and 1 base from J, with 19 bases in between. Germline V lookup: CDR1 ENHRY, CDR2 SYGVKD. CDR3 size: 15 residues. This CDR3 reads CATLPHRESNYGYTF. The DNA for the CDR3 is TGTGCCACCCTACCCCACAGGGAGAGTAACTATGGCTACACCTTC.

This clone has only a few counts. J is TRBJ1-5 and V is TRBV28; the match to TRBD1 covers 12 bases. The CDR3 consists of 16 residues. The V gene's germline CDR1 is MDHEN and CDR2 SYDVKM. Germline trimming cut 3 bases from V and 4 bases from J; bases unmatched to any gene: 4. CDR3 DNA sequence: TGTGCCAGCAGTTTGGGACAGGGGGCTACAAATCAGCCCCAGCATTTT. Amino acid sequence: CASSLGQGATNQPQHF.

J is TRBJ2-1 and V is TRBV11-1; 11 bases are a match to TRBD2. V shed 4 bases and J 0 bases; nucleotides not matched to a gene: 2. Germline lookup yields CDR1 SGHAT and CDR2 FQDESV (reference sequence). The CDR3 is 16 residues long. CDR3 DNA: TGTGCCAGCAGCTCGACTAGCGGGACCTCCTACAATGAGCAGTTCTTC. This gives the protein CASSSTSGTSYNEQFF. The variable domain in full, with the rest retrieved from reference TRBV11-1 and TRBJ2-1, is EAEVAQSPRYKITEKSQAVAFWCDPISGHATLYWYRQILGQGPELLVQFQDESVVDDSQLPKDRFSAERLKGVDSTLKIQPAELGDSAMYLCASSSTSGTSYNEQFFGPGTRLTVL.

The gene calls are TRBV7-6 and TRBJ2-1; 12 bases agree with TRBD2. Trimming cost V 5 bases and J 7 bases; bases outside gene matches: 6. This CDR3 has 15 amino acids. The germline gives CDR1 SGHVS, CDR2 FNYEAQ. DNA for the CDR3: TGTGCCAGCAGCCGTACTAGCGGGGGGTGGAATGAGCAGTTCTTC. Translating it yields CASSRTSGGWNEQFF. Full variable domain (rest looked up from reference TRBV7-6 and TRBJ2-1): GAGVSQSPRYKVTKRGQDVALRCDPISGHVSLYWYRQALGQGPEFLTYFNYEAQQDKSGLPNDRFSAERPEGSISTLTIQRTEQRDSAMYRCASSRTSGGWNEQFFGPGTRLTVL.

The chain employs TRBV5-4 and TRBJ1-6; TRBD1 is a possible D gene (6 bases). Germline loops: CDR1 SGHNT, CDR2 YYREEE (reference sequence). The CDR3 totals 14 residues. The V and J ends lost 5 bases and 4 bases respectively, with 10 bases between them. The CDR3 bases are TGTGCCAGCAGTTTCGACAGGTATAATTCACCCCTCCACTTT. It specifies CASSFDRYNSPLHF. The complete variable domain, with remaining parts taken from reference TRBV5-4 and TRBJ1-6, reads ETGVTQSPTHLIKTRGQQVTLRCSSQSGHNTVSWYQQALGQGPQFIFQYYREEENGRGNFPPRFSGLQFPNYSSELNVNALELDDSALYLCASSFDRYNSPLHFGNGTRLTVT.

V usage is TRBV5-1 and J usage is TRBJ2-7; possible D gene TRBD2, 6 bases. Trimming shortened V by 4 bases and J by 5 bases, and 13 bases separated the two germline ends. In germline, CDR1 is SGHRS, CDR2 YFSETQ. The CDR3 covers 13 residues. For the CDR3, the DNA is TGCGCCAGCAGCGAGGGACTGACGAACGAGCAGTACTTC. It translates to CASSEGLTNEQYF. Variable domain in full (rest from reference TRBV5-1 and TRBJ2-7): KAGVTQTPRYLIKTRGQQVTLSCSPISGHRSVSWYQQTPGQGLQFLFEYFSETQRNKGNFPGRFSGRQFSNSRSEMNVSTLELGDSALYLCASSEGLTNEQYFGPGTRLTVT.

In this sample, this clone turned up once. This chain joins TRBV10-2 and TRBJ2-5, with TRBD2 as a possible D gene (6 bases). The V gene lost 0 bases and the J gene lost 7 bases, with 12 bases spanning the gap. The CDR3 has 14 amino acids. Germline CDR1 reads WSHSY; CDR2 reads SAAADI. The chain's CDR3 is CASSESGGPLTQYF. The DNA for the CDR3 is TGCGCCAGCAGTGAGTCGGGAGGCCCTCTGACCCAGTACTTC.

This chain joins TRBV7-2 and TRBJ1-3; D not certain. Trimming removed 5 bases at V and 0 bases at J, with 14 bases between. CDR3 length: 16 residues. Germline values: CDR1 SGHTA, CDR2 FQGNSA. This chain's CDR3 is CASSPSGGVSGNTIYF. CDR3 nucleotides: TGTGCCAGCAGCCCTAGCGGCGGAGTCTCTGGAAACACCATATATTTT.

The V call is TRBV5-1, the J call TRBJ2-1; no clear D gene. V was shortened by 0 bases and J by 0 bases, with 7 bases between the two germline ends. The germline V gene encodes CDR1 SGHRS and CDR2 YFSETQ. This CDR3 has 15 amino acids. In DNA, the CDR3 is TGCGCCAGCAGCTTGGCCCAGGCCTCCTACAATGAGCAGTTCTTC. This sequence encodes CASSLAQASYNEQFF.

V is TRBV5-1 and J is TRBJ1-2, with TRBD1 matching 7 bases. Germline V gene sequence: CDR1 SGHRS, CDR2 YFSETQ. The CDR3 has 14 residues. V shed 4 bases and J 1 base; nucleotides not matched to a gene: 4. CDR3 in amino acids: CASSQGGINYGYTF. Written as DNA, the CDR3 is TGCGCCAGCAGCCAGGGGGGTATTAACTATGGCTACACCTTC.

This clone appeared a single time. The rearrangement links TRBV30 to TRBJ2-1, with D possibly matching TRBD2 (6 bases). With 4 bases removed from V and 9 bases from J, the gap between germline ends came to 13 bases. Germline V gene data show CDR1 as GTSNPN and CDR2 as SVGIG (reference sequence). The CDR3 contains 12 residues. CDR3: CAWTPGGGEQFF. CDR3 nucleotide sequence: TGTGCCTGGACTCCCGGGGGAGGTGAGCAGTTCTTC.

This rearrangement joins TRBV28 to TRBJ2-4; unclear D gene. In germline, CDR1 is MDHEN, CDR2 SYDVKM. The CDR3 sequence is 17 residues long. V lost 3 bases to trimming and J lost 3 bases, with 18 bases between them. The CDR3 DNA reads TGTGCCAGCAGTTTTGCTTCACGGTTCTTGGTCAAAAACATTCAGTACTTC. It is translated as CASSFASRFLVKNIQYF.